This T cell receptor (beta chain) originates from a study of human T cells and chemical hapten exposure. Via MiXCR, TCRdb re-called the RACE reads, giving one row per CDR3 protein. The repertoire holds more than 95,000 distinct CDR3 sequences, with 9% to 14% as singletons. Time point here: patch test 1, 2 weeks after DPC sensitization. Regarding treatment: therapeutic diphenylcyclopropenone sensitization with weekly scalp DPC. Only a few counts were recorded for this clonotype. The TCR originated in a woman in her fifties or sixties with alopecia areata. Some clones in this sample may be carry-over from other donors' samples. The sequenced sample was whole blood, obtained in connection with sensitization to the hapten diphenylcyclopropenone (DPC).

The CDR3 nucleotides read TGTGCCAGCAGTTTAACTCCAACCTACGAGCAGTACTTC. Its translation: CASSLTPTYEQYF. The chain joins TRBV28 to TRBJ2-7; no definite D call. The CDR3 has 13 residues. Germline assignment: CDR1 MDHEN and CDR2 SYDVKM. Trimming removed 2 bases from V and 2 bases from J, with 7 bases in between.